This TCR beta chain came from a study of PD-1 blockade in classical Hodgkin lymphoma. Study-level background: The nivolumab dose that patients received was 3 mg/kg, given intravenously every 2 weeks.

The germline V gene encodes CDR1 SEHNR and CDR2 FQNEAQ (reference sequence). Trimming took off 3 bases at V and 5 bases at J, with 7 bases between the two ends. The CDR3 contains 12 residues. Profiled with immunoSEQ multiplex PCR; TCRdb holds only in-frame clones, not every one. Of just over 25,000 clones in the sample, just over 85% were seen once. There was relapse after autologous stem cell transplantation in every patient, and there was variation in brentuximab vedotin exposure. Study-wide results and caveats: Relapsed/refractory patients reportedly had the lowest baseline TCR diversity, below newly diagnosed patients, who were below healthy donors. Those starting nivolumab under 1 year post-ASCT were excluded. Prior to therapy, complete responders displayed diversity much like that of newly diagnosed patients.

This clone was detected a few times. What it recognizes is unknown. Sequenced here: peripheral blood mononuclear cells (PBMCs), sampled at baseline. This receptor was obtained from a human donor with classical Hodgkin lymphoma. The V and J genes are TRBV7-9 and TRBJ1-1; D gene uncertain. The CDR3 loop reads CASSFSGTEAFF. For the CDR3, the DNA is TGTGCCAGCAGCTTTTCTGGAACTGAAGCTTTCTTT.